This TCR beta chain was retrieved from a study of early T cells in non-severe SARS-CoV-2 infection. Study background: Sequenced bulk RNA came from whole blood that was unsorted, and chains were unpaired.

The TCR library protocol was used to attach unique molecular identifiers. These identifiers were attached to individual cDNA molecules. A single record per CDR3 protein comes from TCRdb applying MiXCR to the 5' RACE reads. The profile shows some 63,000 distinct CDR3 sequences, 10% to 15% of them singletons. Study results and caveats: Anti-spike CD8 responses were favored by VDJdb matching, which missed private and CD4 specificities.

About this clonotype itself: Antigen unknown.

The V and J ends lost 7 bases and 0 bases respectively, with 18 bases between them. In germline, CDR1 is SQVTM, CDR2 ANQGSEA. This CDR3 has 15 amino acids. V gene TRBV29-1 combines with J gene TRBJ1-1; D might be TRBD1 (6 bases). Sample: whole blood. The clonotype originates from an adult who was a healthcare worker with PCR-confirmed SARS-CoV-2 infection or an uninfected control (not recorded which). For the CDR3, the DNA is TGCAGCGCTTGGGGGGGCCTAATTATGAACACTGAAGCTTTCTTT. Its translation: CSAWGGLIMNTEAFF.